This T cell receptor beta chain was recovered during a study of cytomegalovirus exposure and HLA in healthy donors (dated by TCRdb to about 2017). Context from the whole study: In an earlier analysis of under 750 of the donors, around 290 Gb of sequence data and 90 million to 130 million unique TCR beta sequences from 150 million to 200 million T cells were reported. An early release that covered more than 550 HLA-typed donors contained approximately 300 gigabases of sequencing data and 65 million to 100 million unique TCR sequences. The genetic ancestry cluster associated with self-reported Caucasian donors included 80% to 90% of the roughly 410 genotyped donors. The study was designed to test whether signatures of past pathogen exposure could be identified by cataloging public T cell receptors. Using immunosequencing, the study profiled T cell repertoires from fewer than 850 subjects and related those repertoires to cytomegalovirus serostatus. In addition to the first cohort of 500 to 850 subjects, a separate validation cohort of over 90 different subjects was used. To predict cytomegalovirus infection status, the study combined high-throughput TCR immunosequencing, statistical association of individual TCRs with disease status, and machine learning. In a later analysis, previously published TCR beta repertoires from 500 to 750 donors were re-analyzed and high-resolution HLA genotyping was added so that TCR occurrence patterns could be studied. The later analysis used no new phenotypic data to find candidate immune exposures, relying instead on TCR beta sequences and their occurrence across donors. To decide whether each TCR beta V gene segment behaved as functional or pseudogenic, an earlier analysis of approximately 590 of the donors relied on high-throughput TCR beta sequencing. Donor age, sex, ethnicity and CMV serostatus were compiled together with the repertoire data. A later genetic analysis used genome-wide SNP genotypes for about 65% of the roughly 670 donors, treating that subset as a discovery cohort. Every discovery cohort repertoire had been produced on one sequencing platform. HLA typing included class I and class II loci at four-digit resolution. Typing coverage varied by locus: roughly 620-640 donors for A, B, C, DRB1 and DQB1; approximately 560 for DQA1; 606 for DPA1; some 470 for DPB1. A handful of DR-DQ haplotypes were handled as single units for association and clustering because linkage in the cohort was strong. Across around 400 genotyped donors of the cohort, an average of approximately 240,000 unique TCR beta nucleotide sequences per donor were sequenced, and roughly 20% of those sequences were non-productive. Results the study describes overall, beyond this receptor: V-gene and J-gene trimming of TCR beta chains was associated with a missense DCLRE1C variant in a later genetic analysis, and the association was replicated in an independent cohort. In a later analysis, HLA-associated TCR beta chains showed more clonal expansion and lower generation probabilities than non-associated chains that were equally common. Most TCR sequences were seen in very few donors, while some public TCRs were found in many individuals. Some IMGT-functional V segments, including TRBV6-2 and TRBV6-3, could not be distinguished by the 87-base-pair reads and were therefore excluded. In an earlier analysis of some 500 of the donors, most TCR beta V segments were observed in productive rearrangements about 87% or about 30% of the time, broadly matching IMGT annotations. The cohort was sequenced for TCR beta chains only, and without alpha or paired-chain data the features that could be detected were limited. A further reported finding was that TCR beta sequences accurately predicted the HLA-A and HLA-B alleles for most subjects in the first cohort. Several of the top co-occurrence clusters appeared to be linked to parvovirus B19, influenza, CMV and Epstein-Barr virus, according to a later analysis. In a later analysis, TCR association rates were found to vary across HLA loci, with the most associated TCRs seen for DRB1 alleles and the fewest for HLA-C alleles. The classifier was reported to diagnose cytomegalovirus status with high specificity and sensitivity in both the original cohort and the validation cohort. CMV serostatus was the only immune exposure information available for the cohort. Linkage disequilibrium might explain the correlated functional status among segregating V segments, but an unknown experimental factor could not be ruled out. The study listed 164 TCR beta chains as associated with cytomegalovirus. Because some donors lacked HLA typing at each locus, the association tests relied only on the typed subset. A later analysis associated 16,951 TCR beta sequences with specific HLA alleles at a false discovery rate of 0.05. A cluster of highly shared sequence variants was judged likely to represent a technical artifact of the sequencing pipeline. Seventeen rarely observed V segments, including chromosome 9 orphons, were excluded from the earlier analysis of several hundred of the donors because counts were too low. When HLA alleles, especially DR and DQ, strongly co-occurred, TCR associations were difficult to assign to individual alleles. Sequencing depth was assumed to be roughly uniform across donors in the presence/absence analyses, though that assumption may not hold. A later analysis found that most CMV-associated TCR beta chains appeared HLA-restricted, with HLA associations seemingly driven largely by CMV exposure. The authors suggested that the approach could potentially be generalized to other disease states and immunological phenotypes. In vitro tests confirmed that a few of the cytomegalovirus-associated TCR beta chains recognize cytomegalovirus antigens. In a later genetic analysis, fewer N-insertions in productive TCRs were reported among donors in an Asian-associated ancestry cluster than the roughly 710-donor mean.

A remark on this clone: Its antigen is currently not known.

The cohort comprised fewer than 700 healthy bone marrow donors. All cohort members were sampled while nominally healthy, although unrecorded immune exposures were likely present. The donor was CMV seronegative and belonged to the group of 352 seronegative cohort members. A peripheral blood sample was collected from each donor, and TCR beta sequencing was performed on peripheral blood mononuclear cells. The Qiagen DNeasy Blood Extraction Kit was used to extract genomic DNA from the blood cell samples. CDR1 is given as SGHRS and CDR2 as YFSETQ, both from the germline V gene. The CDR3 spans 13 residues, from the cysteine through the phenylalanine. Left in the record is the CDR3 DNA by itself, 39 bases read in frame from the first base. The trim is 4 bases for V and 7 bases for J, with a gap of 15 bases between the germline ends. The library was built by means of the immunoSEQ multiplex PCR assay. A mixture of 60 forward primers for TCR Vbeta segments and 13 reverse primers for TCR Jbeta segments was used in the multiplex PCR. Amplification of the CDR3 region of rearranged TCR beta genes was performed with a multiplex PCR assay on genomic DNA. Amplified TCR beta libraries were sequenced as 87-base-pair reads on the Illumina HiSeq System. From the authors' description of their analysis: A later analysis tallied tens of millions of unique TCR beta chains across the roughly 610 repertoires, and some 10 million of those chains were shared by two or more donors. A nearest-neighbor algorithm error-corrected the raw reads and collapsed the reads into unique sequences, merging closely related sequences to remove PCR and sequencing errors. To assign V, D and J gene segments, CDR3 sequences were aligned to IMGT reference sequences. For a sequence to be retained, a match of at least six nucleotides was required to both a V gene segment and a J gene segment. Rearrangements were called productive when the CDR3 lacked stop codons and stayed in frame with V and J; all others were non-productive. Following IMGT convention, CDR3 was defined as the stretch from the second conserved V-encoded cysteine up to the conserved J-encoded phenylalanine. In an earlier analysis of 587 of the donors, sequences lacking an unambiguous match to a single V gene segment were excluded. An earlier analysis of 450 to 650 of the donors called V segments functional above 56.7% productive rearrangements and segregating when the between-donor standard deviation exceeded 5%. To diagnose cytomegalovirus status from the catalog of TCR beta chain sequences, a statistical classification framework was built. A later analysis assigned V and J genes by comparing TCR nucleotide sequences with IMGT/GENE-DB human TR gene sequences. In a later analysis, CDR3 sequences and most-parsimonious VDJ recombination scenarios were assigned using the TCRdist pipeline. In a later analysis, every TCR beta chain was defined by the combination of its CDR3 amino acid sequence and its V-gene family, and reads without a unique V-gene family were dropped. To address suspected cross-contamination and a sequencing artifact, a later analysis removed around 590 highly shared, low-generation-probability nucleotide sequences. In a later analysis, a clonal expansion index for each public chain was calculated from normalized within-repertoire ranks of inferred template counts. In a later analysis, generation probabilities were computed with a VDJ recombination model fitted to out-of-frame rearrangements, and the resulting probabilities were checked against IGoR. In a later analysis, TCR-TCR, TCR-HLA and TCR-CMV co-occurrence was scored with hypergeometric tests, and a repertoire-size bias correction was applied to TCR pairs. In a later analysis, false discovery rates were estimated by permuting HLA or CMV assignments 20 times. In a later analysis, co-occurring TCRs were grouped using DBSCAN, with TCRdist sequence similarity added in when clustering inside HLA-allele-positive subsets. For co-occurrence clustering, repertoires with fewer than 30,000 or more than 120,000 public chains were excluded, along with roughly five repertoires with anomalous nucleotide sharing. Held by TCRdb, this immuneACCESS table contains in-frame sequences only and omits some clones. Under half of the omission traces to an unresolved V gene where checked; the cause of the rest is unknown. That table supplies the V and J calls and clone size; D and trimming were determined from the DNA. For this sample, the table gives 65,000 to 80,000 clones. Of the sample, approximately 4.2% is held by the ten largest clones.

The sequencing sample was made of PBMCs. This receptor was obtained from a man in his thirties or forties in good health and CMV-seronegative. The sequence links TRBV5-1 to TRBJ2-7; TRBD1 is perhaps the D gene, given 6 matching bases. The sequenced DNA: TGCGCCAGCAGCCCCTCCTATACAGGGGAGCAGTACTTC. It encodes CASSPSYTGEQYF. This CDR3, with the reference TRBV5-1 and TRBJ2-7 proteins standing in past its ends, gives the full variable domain KAGVTQTPRYLIKTRGQQVTLSCSPISGHRSVSWYQQTPGQGLQFLFEYFSETQRNKGNFPGRFSGRQFSNSRSEMNVSTLELGDSALYLCASSPSYTGEQYFGPGTRLTVT.